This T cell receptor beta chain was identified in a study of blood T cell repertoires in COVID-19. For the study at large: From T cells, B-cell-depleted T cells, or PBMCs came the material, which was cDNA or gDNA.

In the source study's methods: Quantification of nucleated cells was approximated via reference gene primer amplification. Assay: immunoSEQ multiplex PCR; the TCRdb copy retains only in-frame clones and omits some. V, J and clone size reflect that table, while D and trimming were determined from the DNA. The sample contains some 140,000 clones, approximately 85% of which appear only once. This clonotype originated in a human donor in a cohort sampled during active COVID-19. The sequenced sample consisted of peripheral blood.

This CDR3 is CAWSKGQASQPQHF. CDR3 DNA: TGTGCCTGGAGTAAGGGACAGGCCTCTCAGCCCCAGCATTTT. The chain combines TRBV30 with TRBJ1-5, with 8 bases matching TRBD1. The CDR3 covers 14 residues. Trimming at V came to 2 bases and at J to 6 bases, leaving 6 bases not matched to a gene. Germline assignment: CDR1 GTSNPN and CDR2 SVGIG (reference sequence).